Below are 31 T cell receptor beta chains sequenced from a single sample in a study of CD4+ T cells in melanoma (dated by TCRdb to between 2020 and 2023). The library was built by means of the immunoSEQ multiplex PCR assay. The immuneACCESS repertoire file appears here via TCRdb, limited to in-frame rearrangements. These files lack a portion of the clones; in checked studies, under half of the deficit traces to unresolved V genes, and the cause of the others is not known. A total of thousands of clones appear in this sample, about 70% of them only once. In total, the top ten clones hold roughly 25% of the sample. Source material: cells from a culture (not recorded whether cultured in vitro). The receptors were sampled from a human donor with melanoma.

This clone occurred once. The V call is TRBV2, the J call TRBJ2-7; TRBD1 might be the D (6 bases). Germline V lookup: CDR1 SNHLY, CDR2 FYNNEI. The CDR3 is 12 residues long. Trimming cost V 4 bases and J 3 bases, with 7 bases left between them. CDR3 DNA: TGTGCCAGCAGTGCGGGACACTACGAGCAGTACTTC. Protein sequence: CASSAGHYEQYF.

This chain uses TRBV5-4 with TRBJ1-2; D is ambiguous. Germline lookup yields CDR1 SGHNT and CDR2 YYREEE (reference sequence). Trimming shortened V by 4 bases and J by 4 bases, and 8 bases separated the two germline ends. The CDR3 runs 12 residues. This chain's CDR3 is CASSPDSYGYTF. The DNA of the CDR3 is TGTGCCAGCAGCCCAGATAGCTATGGCTACACCTTC.

The gene calls are TRBV15 and TRBJ2-4; D is unclear. The CDR3 loop spans 14 amino acids. V lost 5 bases and J 1 base, leaving 9 bases between the germline ends. Germline CDR1 LNHNV, CDR2 YYDKDF (reference sequence). CDR3 sequence reads: CATSARHAKNIQYF. Written as DNA, the CDR3 is TGTGCCACCAGCGCCAGGCATGCCAAAAACATTCAGTACTTC.

CDR3 coding DNA: TGTGCCAGCAGCCCCTCAGGCGGGGCCAACGTCCTGACTTTC. This gives the protein CASSPSGGANVLTF. V usage is TRBV7-2 and J usage is TRBJ2-6; D ambiguous. Deletions cut 5 bases from V and 4 bases from J, with 9 bases between. CDR3 length: 14 residues. Germline V gene sequence: CDR1 SGHTA, CDR2 FQGNSA. Together with reference TRBV7-2 and TRBJ2-6, the CDR3 gives the full variable domain: GAGVSQSPSNKVTEKGKDVELRCDPISGHTALYWYRQSLGQGLEFLIYFQGNSAPDKSGLPSDRFSAERTGGSVSTLTIQRTQQEDSAVYLCASSPSGGANVLTFGAGSRLTVL.

The chain has TRBV5-4 and TRBJ2-6, with D tentatively TRBD1 (6 bases). The germline V gene has CDR1 SGHNT and CDR2 YYREEE (reference sequence). This CDR3 is built from 15 residues. V lost 4 bases and J lost 3, with 11 bases in between. CDR3 nucleotides: TGTGCCAGCAGCCGGGGACAATATGGGGCCAACGTCCTGACTTTC. It is translated as CASSRGQYGANVLTF. Variable domain in full (rest from reference TRBV5-4 and TRBJ2-6): ETGVTQSPTHLIKTRGQQVTLRCSSQSGHNTVSWYQQALGQGPQFIFQYYREEENGRGNFPPRFSGLQFPNYSSELNVNALELDDSALYLCASSRGQYGANVLTFGAGSRLTVL.

This clone was observed once. The chain joins TRBV3-1 (or the pseudogene TRBV3-2) to TRBJ2-7; perhaps TRBD1 as D (7 bases). The CDR3 totals 16 residues. V was shortened by 2 bases and J by 4 bases, with 18 bases between the two germline ends. CDR1 and CDR2 (germline): LGHDT, YNNKEL (reference sequence). The CDR3 DNA reads TGTGCCAGCAGCCAACAAAACAGGGGAGGTAGTTACGAGCAGTACTTC. This encodes CASSQQNRGGSYEQYF.

In this sample, this clone turned up a few times. The chain carries TRBV7-6 and TRBJ2-3; D is ambiguous. Trimming stripped 2 bases from V and 6 bases from J, with 12 bases between. Germline CDR1 reads SGHVS; CDR2 reads FNYEAQ. There are 14 residues in the CDR3. The CDR3 nucleotides are TGTGCCAGCAGCTTACGGGTTTTGATGGATACGCAGTATTTT. Translation: CASSLRVLMDTQYF.

This clone was recorded a few times. The V and J genes are TRBV4-3 and TRBJ2-1, with TRBD2 matching over 9 bases. The CDR3 runs to 16 residues. V lost 4 bases, J lost 0 bases, and 4 bases stayed unmatched. Germline CDR1 and CDR2: LGHNA and YSLEER. The CDR3 protein is CASSRAGGSSYNEQFF. For the CDR3, the DNA is TGCGCCAGCAGCCGGGCGGGGGGGAGCTCCTACAATGAGCAGTTCTTC.

The chain carries TRBV5-1 and TRBJ2-1; 10 nucleotides match TRBD2. V was clipped by 4 bases and J by 0 bases; unmatched bases: 4. From germline, CDR1 is SGHRS and CDR2 YFSETQ. This CDR3 comprises 16 residues. The CDR3 protein is CASSPIAGGSYNEQFF. Here the CDR3 DNA reads TGCGCCAGCAGCCCCATAGCGGGAGGCTCCTACAATGAGCAGTTCTTC. Based on the CDR3 plus reference TRBV5-1 and TRBJ2-1, the full variable domain is KAGVTQTPRYLIKTRGQQVTLSCSPISGHRSVSWYQQTPGQGLQFLFEYFSETQRNKGNFPGRFSGRQFSNSRSEMNVSTLELGDSALYLCASSPIAGGSYNEQFFGPGTRLTVL.

V and J are TRBV28 and TRBJ1-4; unclear D gene. With 2 bases removed from V and 4 bases from J, the gap between germline ends came to 8 bases. Germline CDR1 reads MDHEN; CDR2 reads SYDVKM. The CDR3 consists of 14 residues. In DNA, the CDR3 is TGTGCCAGCAGTTTAACACAGTATAATGAAAAACTGTTTTTT. As protein: CASSLTQYNEKLFF.

The J gene is TRBJ2-1, the V gene TRBV19; 7 bases match TRBD1. V trimming: 8 bases; J trimming: 2 bases; junction bases outside the gene matches: 6. The length of the CDR3 is 14 residues. Germline lookup yields CDR1 LNHDA and CDR2 SQIVND (reference sequence). The CDR3 nucleotides read TGTGCCAGTGGTTTTAGGGGGCCCTACAATGAGCAGTTCTTC. Residues: CASGFRGPYNEQFF.

This clone was observed a few times. The chain carries TRBV27 and TRBJ2-7; 8 bases line up with TRBD1. The junction had 12 bases not matched to a gene; V was cut back by 4 bases and J by 1 base. CDR1 and CDR2 from the germline V gene are MNHEY and SMNVEV (reference sequence). The CDR3 has 17 amino acids. CDR3 coding DNA: TGTGCCAGCAGTTCGCGATCCGGGACAGGAGTGTCCTACGAGCAGTACTTC. Translated: CASSSRSGTGVSYEQYF.

This rearrangement joins TRBV6-2 or TRBV6-3 to TRBJ1-1, with D hard to call. The CDR3 length is 11 residues. CDR1 and CDR2 from the germline V gene are MNHEY and SVGEGT. The germline V and J ends were trimmed by 5 bases and 4 bases, with 5 bases remaining between them. CDR3 region: CASSDRTEAFF. The CDR3 DNA reads TGTGCCAGCAGTGACCGCACTGAAGCTTTCTTT.

This clone has just a few counts. The chain uses TRBV28 and TRBJ2-1; D is uncertain. V was trimmed by 3 bases and J by 6 bases, leaving 21 bases between them. Germline V gene data show CDR1 as MDHEN and CDR2 as SYDVKM. The CDR3 is 17 residues long. The CDR3 bases are TGTGCCAGCAGTTTTTTGTACGGCCCACATGGACCCAATGAGCAGTTCTTC. The encoded protein is CASSFLYGPHGPNEQFF.

This clone is judged medium-sized. V gene TRBV2 combines with J gene TRBJ1-6, with D perhaps TRBD1 (5 bases). The CDR3 length is 15 residues. The germline V and J ends were trimmed by 6 bases and 1 base, with 10 bases remaining between them. Germline V CDR1 and CDR2: SNHLY, FYNNEI. DNA for the CDR3: TGTGCCAGCAGACTCCAGGGTTCCTATAATTCACCCCTCCACTTT. Translation: CASRLQGSYNSPLHF.

This clone came up once. The chain joins TRBV29-1 to TRBJ1-1; tentative D call: TRBD1 (6 bases). CDR3 length: 11 amino acids. CDR1 and CDR2 (germline): SQVTM, ANQGSEA. The CDR3 loop reads CSGQSGAEAFF. Here the CDR3 DNA reads TGCAGTGGACAGTCGGGGGCTGAAGCTTTCTTT. The full variable domain, its missing parts supplied by reference TRBV29-1 and TRBJ1-1, is SAVISQKPSRDICQRGTSLTIQCQVDSQVTMMFWYRQQPGQSLTLIATANQGSEATYESGFVIDKFPISRPNLTFSTLTVSNMSPEDSSIYLCSGQSGAEAFFGQGTRLTVV.

The chain has TRBV4-3 and TRBJ1-1, with D possibly matching TRBD1 (5 bases). The CDR3 is 14 amino acids. V gave up 3 bases and J gave up 5 bases, with 13 bases separating them. The germline gives CDR1 LGHNA, CDR2 YSLEER. The CDR3 bases are TGCGCCAGCAGCCAGGGTGGGACGGCTACTGAAGCTTTCTTT. It translates to CASSQGGTATEAFF.

The chain combines TRBV7-8 with TRBJ1-2, with 8 bases identical to TRBD1. The CDR3 runs 13 residues. V shed 5 bases and J 6 bases; nucleotides not matched to a gene: 5. The germline V gene has CDR1 SGHVS and CDR2 FQNEAQ. CDR3 in amino acids: CASSPQGADGYTF. CDR3 coding DNA: TGTGCCAGCAGCCCGCAGGGGGCGGATGGCTACACCTTC.

The CDR3 DNA reads TGTGCCATCAGTGATAGGCGCTCAAACTATGGCTACACCTTC. It translates to CAISDRRSNYGYTF. J is TRBJ1-2 and V is TRBV10-3; D gene uncertain. CDR3 length equals 14 residues. Germline lookup yields CDR1 ENHRY and CDR2 SYGVKD. Trimming took off 3 bases at V and 2 bases at J, with 10 bases between the two ends.

The V gene is TRBV11-2, the J gene TRBJ2-3, with D perhaps TRBD2 (6 bases). The CDR3 totals 14 residues. Germline lookup yields CDR1 SGHAT and CDR2 FQNNGV. V lost 5 bases and J lost 2, with 11 bases in between. This CDR3 reads CASSIRTNTDTQYF. CDR3 nucleotides: TGTGCCAGCAGCATCCGGACTAACACAGATACGCAGTATTTT. Full variable domain (rest looked up from reference TRBV11-2 and TRBJ2-3): EAGVAQSPRYKIIEKRQSVAFWCNPISGHATLYWYQQILGQGPKLLIQFQNNGVVDDSQLPKDRFSAERLKGVDSTLKIQPAKLEDSAVYLCASSIRTNTDTQYFGPGTRLTVL.

This clone is labeled as medium-sized. V usage is TRBV27 and J usage is TRBJ1-5; the D is unclear. The germline V gene has CDR1 MNHEY and CDR2 SMNVEV (reference sequence). V was trimmed by 7 bases and J by 2 bases, leaving 15 bases between them. This CDR3 has 15 residues. DNA for the CDR3: TGTGCCAGCACCCACTGGCCCATGGGCAATCAGCCCCAGCATTTT. Its protein product is CASTHWPMGNQPQHF.

The chain recombines TRBV18 with TRBJ2-3, with 7 bases matching TRBD1. The CDR3 is made up of 16 amino acids. Germline CDR1 and CDR2: KGHSH and LQKENI. Trimming at V came to 2 bases and at J to 0 bases, leaving 5 bases not matched to a gene. CDR3 loop: CASSPGWTGSTDTQYF. The DNA of the CDR3 is TGTGCCAGCTCACCAGGCTGGACAGGAAGCACAGATACGCAGTATTTT.

The chain recombines TRBV28 with TRBJ2-7, with a weak D call TRBD2 (6 bases). In germline, CDR1 is MDHEN, CDR2 SYDVKM. The CDR3 loop spans 16 amino acids. V lost 6 bases and J lost 2, with 20 bases in between. The CDR3 region is CASSMWGLLGPYEQYF. Written as DNA, the CDR3 is TGTGCCAGCAGCATGTGGGGACTTCTCGGCCCCTACGAGCAGTACTTC. Full variable domain (outside the CDR3, taken from reference TRBV28 and TRBJ2-7): DVKVTQSSRYLVKRTGEKVFLECVQDMDHENMFWYRQDPGLGLRLIYFSYDVKMKEKGDIPEGYSVSREKKERFSLILESASTNQTSMYLCASSMWGLLGPYEQYFGPGTRLTVT.

The V call is TRBV5-5, the J call TRBJ1-3, with no clear D. In germline, CDR1 is SGHKS, CDR2 YYEKEE (reference sequence). The CDR3 runs to 16 residues. Trimming shortened V by 4 bases and J by 0 bases, and 14 bases separated the two germline ends. CDR3 protein: CASSHTWPNSGNTIYF. The CDR3 coding sequence is TGTGCCAGCAGCCACACTTGGCCTAACTCTGGAAACACCATATATTTT. Using reference TRBV5-5 and TRBJ1-3 for the parts outside the CDR3, the full variable domain is DAGVTQSPTHLIKTRGQQVTLRCSPISGHKSVSWYQQVLGQGPQFIFQYYEKEERGRGNFPDRFSARQFPNYSSELNVNALLLGDSALYLCASSHTWPNSGNTIYFGEGSWLTVV.

J is TRBJ2-7 and V is TRBV11-2; tentative D call: TRBD2 (6 bases). Between the trimmed V and J ends, which lost 4 bases and 6 bases, there was a span of 13 bases. Germline V lookup: CDR1 SGHAT, CDR2 FQNNGV. The CDR3 totals 13 residues. The CDR3 DNA is TGTGCCAGCAGCTCGGAGGGGTTGGGCGAGCAGTACTTC. Amino acids: CASSSEGLGEQYF.

The genes are TRBV30 and TRBJ2-1; D remains ambiguous. The germline CDR1 and CDR2 sequences are GTSNPN and SVGIG (reference sequence). V lost 2 bases to trimming and J lost 8 bases, with 7 bases between them. This CDR3 is built from 11 residues. CDR3 amino acids: CAWSLDDEQFF. Here the CDR3 DNA reads TGTGCCTGGAGTCTGGACGATGAGCAGTTCTTC.

In this sample, this clone turned up a few times. The chain employs TRBV29-1 and TRBJ2-3, with D possibly called TRBD1 or TRBD2 (5 bases each). The CDR3 spans 13 residues. Trimming removed 7 bases from V and 7 bases from J, with 18 bases in between. Per germline, CDR1 SQVTM and CDR2 ANQGSEA. This CDR3 is CSAITDGTNTQYF. The DNA of the CDR3 is TGCAGCGCAATAACGGACGGGACGAATACGCAGTATTTT.

The chain employs TRBV5-1 and TRBJ2-7; TRBD2 aligns across 12 bases. The CDR3 is made up of 18 amino acids. The junction had 11 bases not matched to a gene; V was cut back by 4 bases and J by 0 bases. CDR1 is SGHRS and CDR2 is YFSETQ in the germline V gene. The CDR3 DNA is TGCGCCAGCAGCCCAACATTAGGACTAGCGGGGTTCTCCTACGAGCAGTACTTC. It yields the protein CASSPTLGLAGFSYEQYF.

The chain combines TRBV2 with TRBJ2-7; D is undetermined. V was clipped by 2 bases and J by 6 bases, with 2 bases between them. Per the germline V gene, CDR1 is SNHLY and CDR2 is FYNNEI. The CDR3 is 10 residues long. The DNA for the CDR3 is TGTGCCAGCAGTGAATTCGAGCAGTACTTC. As protein: CASSEFEQYF.

The chain has TRBV28 and TRBJ1-2; D unclear. CDR3 length: 15 amino acids. Looked up from germline, CDR1 is MDHEN and CDR2 is SYDVKM. V gave up 3 bases and J gave up 1 base, with 12 bases separating them. The CDR3 DNA follows: TGTGCCAGCAGTTTGACTAGCCTTAGTAACTATGGCTACACCTTC. Translated: CASSLTSLSNYGYTF.

This clone was seen just once. This chain connects TRBV7-9 to TRBJ1-5, with a possible D match to TRBD1 (5 bases). The CDR3 has 15 residues. The germline CDR1 and CDR2 sequences are SEHNR and FQNEAQ (reference sequence). The germline V and J ends were trimmed by 4 bases and 7 bases, with 17 bases remaining between them. The CDR3 region has the DNA TGTGCCAGCAGCTCGATAGAGGCCGGGACCCAGCCCCAGCATTTT. Translating gives CASSSIEAGTQPQHF.